A selection of T cell receptor beta chains follows, all from one sample in a study of CD8+ T cells in alopecia areata. Produced via immunoSEQ multiplex PCR; TCRdb's table is partial and in-frame only. The table has 170,000 or so clones, 50% to 60% seen once; the top ten hold roughly 14%. Material: CD4+ T cells sorted from blood, obtained at week 0. Source of these receptors: a human donor with alopecia areata. CDR3s include the opening cysteine and the closing phenylalanine or tryptophan. A D gene is named only where the DNA matches it firmly. Where a row states a size, it is once, few, many or the class of an expanded clone; other rows omit it.

TRBJ2-1,-,TRBV5-1,-,TGCGCCAGCAGCCAGGACCAGGGGAACAATGAGCAGTTCTTC,CASSQDQGNNEQFF
TRBJ2-5,-,TRBV5-1,-,TGCGCCAGCAGCTTGGGAGCATTCGGCCAAGAGACCCAGTACTTC,CASSLGAFGQETQYF
TRBJ2-7,-,TRBV5-1,-,TGCGCCAGCAAGGTAGGGTTTGGGTCCTACGAGCAGTACTTC,CASKVGFGSYEQYF
TRBJ1-2,-,TRBV25-1,-,TGTGCCAGCAGCTCATGGCCGATCTATGGCTACACCTTC,CASSSWPIYGYTF
TRBJ2-3,TRBD2,TRBV7-6,-,TGTGCCAGCAGCTTAGTGCGGGGGACGGATACGCAGTATTTT,CASSLVRGTDTQYF
TRBJ2-5,-,TRBV7-9,few,TGTGCCAGCAGCTTGTGGGGGGAAGAGACCCAGTACTTC,CASSLWGEETQYF
TRBJ2-5,-,TRBV5-1,-,TGCGCCAGCAGCTTAAAACAGGGATCCCAAGAGACCCAGTACTTC,CASSLKQGSQETQYF
TRBJ1-1,-,TRBV30,-,TGTGCCTGGACACCGGCGAACACTGAAGCTTTCTTT,CAWTPANTEAFF
TRBJ1-1,-,TRBV6-5,-,TGTGCCAGCACCAAAAAGCGGCGAATGAACACTGAAGCTTTCTTT,CASTKKRRMNTEAFF
TRBJ2-3,TRBD2,TRBV2,-,TGTGCCAGCATAGCGGGACTAGAGGTGGATACGCAGTATTTT,CASIAGLEVDTQYF
TRBJ1-2,-,TRBV5-6,-,TGTGCCAGCAGCTTTCAGCCTAACTATGGCTACACCTTC,CASSFQPNYGYTF
TRBJ1-1,TRBD1,TRBV28,many,TGTGCCAGCATCTACCAGGGGGGGAACACTGAAGCTTTCTTT,CASIYQGGNTEAFF
TRBJ2-7,-,TRBV6-6,few,TGTGCCAGCAGTTACCGTCAGCTGAGCTCCTACGAGCAGTACTTC,CASSYRQLSSYEQYF
TRBJ2-3,-,TRBV20-1,-,TGCAGTGCCGGCCCAGATACGCAGTATTTT,CSAGPDTQYF
TRBJ1-1,-,TRBV4-2,-,TGTGCCAGCAGCCAAGAGCCCAAGATCCTCACAGGGCCTGAAGCTTTCTTT,CASSQEPKILTGPEAFF
TRBJ2-2,TRBD2,TRBV29-1,-,TGCAGCGTTGCCGGGGGGGGACACCCGGGGACCGGGGAGCTGTTTTTT,CSVAGGGHPGTGELFF
TRBJ2-2,TRBD2,TRBV10-3,-,TGTGCCATCAAAGGGACTAGCGGGGGACCGAACACCGGGGAGCTGTTTTTT,CAIKGTSGGPNTGELFF
TRBJ2-6,-,TRBV19,-,TGTGCCAGTAGTGGCCCCGGGCCTCCCGTCCTGACTTTC,CASSGPGPPVLTF
TRBJ1-5,-,TRBV30,-,TGTGCCTGGACCTCTGGGCATAATCAGCCCCAGCATTTT,CAWTSGHNQPQHF
TRBJ1-4,TRBD1,TRBV2,-,TGTGCCAGCAGTGGTGGCAGGGGGGACGAAAAACTGTTTTTT,CASSGGRGDEKLFF
TRBJ2-5,-,TRBV25-1,-,TGTGCCAGCAGTGAGATAAGCGGACAAGAGACCCAGTACTTC,CASSEISGQETQYF
TRBJ2-5,-,TRBV29-1,few,TGCAGCGTCGCAGAGACCCAGTACTTC,CSVAETQYF
TRBJ2-1,-,TRBV4-2,-,TGTGCCAGCAGCCACCCGGACAGGGAGGGTGAGCAGTTCTTC,CASSHPDREGEQFF
TRBJ1-2,TRBD1,TRBV18,few,TGTGCCAGCTCACCGGACAGGAGTTCTTATGGCTACACCTTC,CASSPDRSSYGYTF
TRBJ2-7,TRBD1,TRBV29-1,-,TGCAGCGCTAGAACCCGGGACAGGAACGTAGAGAGCGAGCAGTACTTC,CSARTRDRNVESEQYF
TRBJ2-4,-,TRBV30,-,TGTGCCTGGAGTGTATTATCCCTAGCCAAAAACATTCAGTACTTC,CAWSVLSLAKNIQYF
TRBJ2-1,TRBD1,TRBV29-1,-,TGCAGCGTTGGCACCCCGGGACAGGCTTACAATGAGCAGTTCTTC,CSVGTPGQAYNEQFF
TRBJ2-2,TRBD1,TRBV2,-,TGTGCCAGCCGCCGGCAGGGGGCTAACACCGGGGAGCTGTTTTTT,CASRRQGANTGELFF
TRBJ1-3,-,TRBV30,-,TGTGCCTGGAGGCCAGGGACAACGGGAAACACCATATATTTT,CAWRPGTTGNTIYF
TRBJ2-7,-,TRBV9,-,TGTGCCAGCAGCGTACCCAGGGGACCCTACGAGCAGTACTTC,CASSVPRGPYEQYF
TRBJ2-7,-,TRBV30,-,TGTGCCTCTCAGGGCAGAGGTAACTACGAGCAGTACTTC,CASQGRGNYEQYF
TRBJ1-2,-,TRBV6-1,few,TGTGCCAGCACCCCGACAGTTAACTATGGCTACACCTTC,CASTPTVNYGYTF
TRBJ2-2,TRBD2,TRBV30,-,TGTGCCTGGAAGACTAGCGGGGGAATTGGCGCCGGGGAGCTGTTTTTT,CAWKTSGGIGAGELFF
TRBJ2-6,TRBD1,TRBV5-1,-,TGCGCCAGCAGCCCCAACAGGGGTTCTGCTGGGGCCAACGTCCTGACTTTC,CASSPNRGSAGANVLTF
TRBJ1-4,-,TRBV20-1,-,TGCAGTGCTAGAATAGGCGAAAAACTGTTTTTT,CSARIGEKLFF
TRBJ2-7,-,TRBV27,few,TGTGCCAGCAGTTCAACGGGCAGGGTTCAGTACTTC,CASSSTGRVQYF
TRBJ2-1,TRBD2,TRBV29-1,-,TGCAGCGTTGATGGGGCTAGCGGCAATGAGCAGTTCTTC,CSVDGASGNEQFF
TRBJ1-1,-,TRBV18,few,TGTGCCAGCTCACCACTTCCCCAGAACACTGAAGCTTTCTTT,CASSPLPQNTEAFF
TRBJ2-7,-,TRBV29-1,few,TGCAGCGCTGCCGTCGAAAAGGCACGTTACGAGCAGTACTTC,CSAAVEKARYEQYF
TRBJ1-1,TRBD1,TRBV28,-,TGTGCCAGTATGGGACAGGTTTTAATGAACACTGAAGCTTTCTTT,CASMGQVLMNTEAFF
TRBJ1-1,-,TRBV29-1,-,TGCAGCGTTCCTGATCCCTACCCGAACCAAGCTTTCTTT,CSVPDPYPNQAFF
TRBJ1-1,-,TRBV27,-,TGTGCCAGCAGTTTTTTTGCGACCGGGGGTGAAGCTTTCTTT,CASSFFATGGEAFF
TRBJ2-1,-,TRBV18,-,TGTGCCAGCTCGCCGAAGACAGCCTCTTCCTCCTACAATGAGCAGTTCTTC,CASSPKTASSSYNEQFF
TRBJ2-2,TRBD2,TRBV25-1,-,TGTGCCAGCAGCCTGGCGGGGGATAGGGCCGGGGAGCTGTTTTTT,CASSLAGDRAGELFF
TRBJ1-1,-,TRBV27,-,TGTGCCAGCAGGACATCCCCCAGGGGCCCCGAAGCTTTCTTT,CASRTSPRGPEAFF
TRBJ2-5,TRBD1,TRBV30,-,TGTGCCTGGATCAACAGGGGGCGGGAGACCCAGTACTTC,CAWINRGRETQYF
TRBJ1-5,-,TRBV2,-,TGTGCCAGCAGTAATTGGGATCAGCCCCAGCATTTT,CASSNWDQPQHF
TRBJ2-3,-,TRBV4-1,-,TGCGCCAGCAGCCACAATCGACAGGTCCGTTTT,CASSHNRQVRF
TRBJ1-1,TRBD1,TRBV5-6,-,TGTGCCAGCAGCTACACCGGGACAGGGGGCACTGAAGCTTTCTTT,CASSYTGTGGTEAFF
TRBJ1-5,-,TRBV27,few,TGTGCCAGCAGCCGGGATGGGGGCAATCAGCCCCAGCATTTT,CASSRDGGNQPQHF
TRBJ2-6,-,TRBV7-7,-,TGTGCTACTCTCAGACCATCCGACTCTGGGGCCAACGTCCTGACTTTC,CATLRPSDSGANVLTF
TRBJ1-1,-,TRBV29-1,-,TGCAGAGCGAACTACAGGGCGACTGAAGCTTTCTTT,CRANYRATEAFF
TRBJ2-3,TRBD2,TRBV7-9,-,TGTGCCAGCAGCTTTGGACTAGCGGGGGTAGATACGCAGTATTTT,CASSFGLAGVDTQYF
TRBJ2-5,TRBD2,TRBV2,-,TGTGCCAGCAAGAGGGCTAGCGGGGGCCTCCGGGAGACCCAGTACTTC,CASKRASGGLRETQYF